This T cell receptor beta chain was sequenced in a study of regulatory T cells in long-lasting Graves disease. Study overall: Newly diagnosed Graves' patients took antithyroid drugs under 3 months.

This clonotype was observed many times. Time point of the sample: newly diagnosed GD, antithyroid drugs for less than 3 months. PBMCs provided the RNA from which the TCR library was made. CDR3 regions were amplified by Arm-PCR using iRepertoire HTBI primers to build TCR beta libraries. TCRdb re-called the multiplex PCR reads through MiXCR, storing one row per CDR3 protein. In the table there are 410,000 or so distinct CDR3 sequences, about 16% of which are singletons. These data were also filed under a second study, of T cells in Graves' hyperthyroidism and ophthalmopathy. That paper adds: Graves' hyperthyroidism qualified as stable when ophthalmopathy did not progress within 18 months. Newly diagnosed patients aged 18 to 65 had hyperthyroidism of under 2 months' duration.

The clonotype originates from a woman aged 25 to 39 with Graves disease. Sample: peripheral blood mononuclear cells (PBMCs), taken at new diagnosis, from a patient treated with antithyroid drugs.

Written as DNA, the CDR3 is TGTGCCTGGAGTGAAGGGGTCACAGATACGCAGTATTTT. Its translation is CAWSEGVTDTQYF. This chain links TRBV30 with TRBJ2-3, with D possibly matching TRBD1 (5 bases). This CDR3 comprises 13 residues. Between the trimmed V and J ends, which lost 1 base and 2 bases, there was a span of 7 bases. The V gene's germline CDR1 is GTSNPN and CDR2 SVGIG (reference sequence).